A single T cell receptor (beta chain) is shown here with its context. Its antigen is still unknown. The CDR3 has 14 amino acids. V shed 0 bases, J shed 8 bases, and the junction held 9 bases outside the gene matches. Germline-derived CDR1 and CDR2 are DFQATT and SNEGSKA (reference sequence). This sample was included in a study of response to subunit inactivated influenza vaccine. TCRdb independently ran MiXCR on the RT-PCR reads; one entry per CDR3 protein. The sample contains 550,000 to 800,000 distinct CDR3 sequences, more than 15% of which appear only once. Study-level results: It was suggested by the authors that few new T cells are recruited by each seasonal influenza vaccination.

This TCR was recovered from a middle-aged man who received an inactivated influenza vaccine. This sequence joins TRBV20-1 and TRBJ1-2, with 7 bases identical to TRBD1. The sequenced sample was PBMCs from blood, obtained about 11 days after vaccination. CDR3 sequence: CSARDPDRVWGYTF. CDR3 coding DNA: TGCAGTGCTAGAGATCCCGACAGGGTCTGGGGCTACACCTTC.